This entry lists 4 T cell receptor beta chains sequenced from one sample in a study of tissue T cells after allogeneic stem cell transplantation. Libraries were prepared by immunoSEQ multiplex PCR; TCRdb keeps only in-frame clonotypes and omits some of them. The data contain 25,000 to 30,000 clones, roughly 89% of them singletons. The input for sequencing was blood, taken before transplantation. Receptors originate from a male donor at least 60 years old who later had graft-versus-host disease after an allogeneic stem cell transplant.

V and J are TRBV6-2 or TRBV6-3 and TRBJ2-1; D is uncertain. Germline CDR1 and CDR2: MNHEY and SVGEGT. The CDR3 length is 18 residues. V was clipped by 0 bases and J by 0 bases, with 15 bases between them. The CDR3, as DNA: TGTGCCAGCAGTTACTCGATTTTCTCTGGGATCTCCTACAATGAGCAGTTCTTC. This sequence encodes CASSYSIFSGISYNEQFF.

In nucleotides, the CDR3 is TGTGCCAGCAGCCCTGAAGCACAGCGGAGCTCCTACGAGCAGTACTTC. Its protein is CASSPEAQRSSYEQYF. The V gene is TRBV5-4, the J gene TRBJ2-7; maybe TRBD2 (5 bases). The germline gives CDR1 SGHNT, CDR2 YYREEE (reference sequence). V was trimmed by 4 bases and J by 0 bases, leaving 17 bases between them. This CDR3 is 16 amino acids long. Full variable domain (rest looked up from reference TRBV5-4 and TRBJ2-7): ETGVTQSPTHLIKTRGQQVTLRCSSQSGHNTVSWYQQALGQGPQFIFQYYREEENGRGNFPPRFSGLQFPNYSSELNVNALELDDSALYLCASSPEAQRSSYEQYFGPGTRLTVT.

The CDR3 here is CASSIRTGTGYEQYF. In DNA, the CDR3 is TGTGCCAGCAGTATTCGTACCGGGACAGGCTACGAGCAGTACTTC. The gene calls are TRBV6-5 and TRBJ2-7; 8 bases map to TRBD1. The J segment lost 3 bases and the V segment lost 5 bases, leaving 9 bases of the junction unmatched. CDR1 and CDR2 (germline): MNHEY, SVGAGI. This CDR3 contains 15 residues.

V gene TRBV7-8 combines with J gene TRBJ1-2; D may be TRBD1 (5 bases). Germline assignment: CDR1 SGHVS and CDR2 FQNEAQ. Trimming pared 4 bases from V and 1 base from J, leaving 7 bases between. The CDR3 consists of 13 residues. CDR3 sequence (DNA): TGTGCCAGCAGCTCCAGGGTTAACTATGGCTACACCTTC. Its translation: CASSSRVNYGYTF.